Sequencing of this TCR beta chain was carried out in a study of blood T cells in healthy people across ages. This CDR3 contains 14 residues. Germline V CDR1 and CDR2: SGDLS, YYNGEE. Between the trimmed V and J ends, which lost 4 bases and 4 bases, there was a span of 11 bases. The second PCR ran roughly 7 to 12 cycles with a sample-barcoded 5' primer and J-beta primers. MiXCR was run by TCRdb on the 5' RACE reads, yielding one entry per CDR3 protein. Of 1.5 million to 2 million distinct CDR3 sequences listed, approximately 28% were seen once; the top ten hold 7% to 9%. This clonotype turned up a few times.

J is TRBJ2-2 and V is TRBV9, with a tentative D call TRBD2 (6 bases). Sequenced sample: blood. The receptor's source is a woman under 40 in good health. CDR3 sequence reads: CASSRLGTTGELFF. The CDR3 DNA sequence: TGTGCCAGCAGCCGACTAGGTACCACCGGGGAGCTGTTTTTT.